Presented here are 7 T cell receptor beta chains from one specimen sequenced in a study of blood T cell repertoires in COVID-19. Generated by immunoSEQ multiplex PCR, the TCRdb table keeps only in-frame clones and is missing some. This sample has approximately 500,000 clones, with 80% to 90% found just once. The sample was peripheral blood. These receptors were collected from a human donor in a cohort sampled during active COVID-19.

The chain couples TRBV11-2 to TRBJ2-7, with a weak D call TRBD1 (6 bases). The CDR3 sequence is 15 residues long. Germline lookup yields CDR1 SGHAT and CDR2 FQNNGV. Between the trimmed V and J ends, which lost 5 bases and 4 bases, there was a span of 18 bases. CDR3 nucleotides: TGTGCCAGCAGCCCAGACAGGAATCCGACTTACGAGCAGTACTTC. Translating gives CASSPDRNPTYEQYF. Full variable domain (missing parts from reference TRBV11-2 and TRBJ2-7): EAGVAQSPRYKIIEKRQSVAFWCNPISGHATLYWYQQILGQGPKLLIQFQNNGVVDDSQLPKDRFSAERLKGVDSTLKIQPAKLEDSAVYLCASSPDRNPTYEQYFGPGTRLTVT.

The chain carries TRBV7-2 and TRBJ1-1; D is unresolved. CDR1 and CDR2 from the germline V gene are SGHTA and FQGNSA. The CDR3 totals 14 residues. The V gene lost 4 bases and the J gene lost 3 bases, with 12 bases spanning the gap. The CDR3 DNA is TGTGCCAGCAGCTCCGAGGGCGGGGACACTGAAGCTTTCTTT. Protein product: CASSSEGGDTEAFF.

V usage is TRBV5-1 and J usage is TRBJ2-3; TRBD2 agrees at 10 bases. The CDR3 spans 17 residues. Germline V CDR1 and CDR2: SGHRS, YFSETQ. V lost 1 base and J lost 3; bases outside the gene matches: 8. The CDR3 reads CASSLRLAGVRTDTQYF. In nucleotides, the CDR3 is TGCGCCAGCAGCTTGAGGCTAGCGGGAGTGAGGACAGATACGCAGTATTTT.

Comments on this clone: The sample holds other DNA sequences that translate to the same CDR3. This CDR3 is CAWRRQDTGELFF. DNA of the CDR3: TGTGCCTGGAGGCGCCAGGACACCGGGGAGCTGTTTTTT. This rearrangement joins TRBV30 to TRBJ2-2, with D hard to call. This CDR3 region has 13 residues. The V and J ends lost 3 bases and 3 bases respectively, with 8 bases between them. Per the germline V gene, CDR1 is GTSNPN and CDR2 is SVGIG (reference sequence).

V gene TRBV15 combines with J gene TRBJ1-1; D is undetermined. Trimming removed 2 bases at V and 3 bases at J, with 7 bases between. The CDR3 loop spans 13 amino acids. Per germline, CDR1 LNHNV and CDR2 YYDKDF (reference sequence). The CDR3 DNA follows: TGTGCCACCAGCAGACACCTAGACACTGAAGCTTTCTTT. As protein: CATSRHLDTEAFF. Full variable domain (outside the CDR3, taken from reference TRBV15 and TRBJ1-1): DAMVIQNPRYQVTQFGKPVTLSCSQTLNHNVMYWYQQKSSQAPKLLFHYYDKDFNNEADTPDNFQSRRPNTSFCFLDIRSPGLGDTAMYLCATSRHLDTEAFFGQGTRLTVV.

This chain links TRBV3-1 (or the pseudogene TRBV3-2) with TRBJ2-5; tentative D call: TRBD2 (6 bases). Trimming removed 2 bases at V and 2 bases at J, with 9 bases between. Germline loops: CDR1 LGHDT, CDR2 YNNKEL (reference sequence). The CDR3 sequence is 14 residues long. In nucleotides, the CDR3 is TGTGCCAGCAGCCAAACGGGGGTACAAGAGACCCAGTACTTC. Amino acids: CASSQTGVQETQYF.

Comment on this clone: At the DNA level, this CDR3 is encoded by other sequences in the same sample as well. The chain links TRBV5-1 to TRBJ1-1, with 8 bases lining up with TRBD1. J gave up 1 base and V 3 bases, and 2 bases lay outside the gene matches. Germline CDR1 and CDR2: SGHRS and YFSETQ. The CDR3 is 14 residues long. This chain's CDR3 is CASSSTGGNTEAFF. The CDR3 nucleotides read TGCGCCAGCAGCTCAACAGGGGGGAACACTGAAGCTTTCTTT. Variable domain in full (rest from reference TRBV5-1 and TRBJ1-1): KAGVTQTPRYLIKTRGQQVTLSCSPISGHRSVSWYQQTPGQGLQFLFEYFSETQRNKGNFPGRFSGRQFSNSRSEMNVSTLELGDSALYLCASSSTGGNTEAFFGQGTRLTVV.